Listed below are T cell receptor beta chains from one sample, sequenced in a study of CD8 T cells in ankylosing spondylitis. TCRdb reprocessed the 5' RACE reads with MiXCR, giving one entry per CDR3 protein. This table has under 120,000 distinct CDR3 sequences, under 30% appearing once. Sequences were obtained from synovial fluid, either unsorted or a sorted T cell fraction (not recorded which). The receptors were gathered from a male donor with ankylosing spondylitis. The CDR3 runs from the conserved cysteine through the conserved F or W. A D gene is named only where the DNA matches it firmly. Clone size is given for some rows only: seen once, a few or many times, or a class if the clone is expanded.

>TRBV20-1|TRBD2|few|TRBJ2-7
CSARRGTYEQYF
TGCAGTGCTAGGCGGGGGACCTACGAGCAGTACTTC
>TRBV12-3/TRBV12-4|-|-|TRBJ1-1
CASSLEQGLEAFF
TGTGCCAGCAGTTTGGAACAGGGTCTTGAAGCTTTCTTT
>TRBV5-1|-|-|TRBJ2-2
CASSPNRGATGELFF
TGCGCCAGCAGCCCCAATCGGGGGGCTACCGGGGAGCTGTTTTTT
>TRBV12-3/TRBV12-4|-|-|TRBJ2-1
CASTSGFYNEQFF
TGTGCCAGCACCTCAGGATTCTACAATGAGCAGTTCTTC
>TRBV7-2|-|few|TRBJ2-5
CASSTSGTVQTQYF
TGTGCCAGCAGCACCTCCGGGACCGTACAGACCCAGTACTTC
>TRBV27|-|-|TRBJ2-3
CASGDTQYF
TGTGCCAGCGGAGATACGCAGTATTTT
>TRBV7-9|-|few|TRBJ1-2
CASTSGVIDGYTF
TGTGCCAGCACCTCAGGGGTAATAGATGGCTACACCTTC
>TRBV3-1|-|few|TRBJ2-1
CASSPTLGEQFF
TGTGCCAGCAGCCCGACACTTGGAGAGCAGTTCTTC
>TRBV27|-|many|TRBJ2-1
CASSLQEYNEQFF
TGTGCCAGCAGTTTACAGGAATACAATGAGCAGTTCTTC
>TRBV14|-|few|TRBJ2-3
CASSQAGVFFTDTQYF
TGTGCCAGCAGCCAAGCGGGAGTCTTCTTCACAGATACGCAGTATTTT
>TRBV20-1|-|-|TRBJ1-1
CSATQGRRTEAFF
TGCAGTGCCACCCAGGGGCGTAGGACTGAAGCTTTCTTT
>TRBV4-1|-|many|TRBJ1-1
CASSQELGRNAEAFF
TGCGCCAGCAGCCAAGAATTAGGGAGGAACGCTGAAGCTTTCTTT
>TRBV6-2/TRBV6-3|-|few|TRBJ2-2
CASSANLNTFSGELFF
TGTGCCAGCAGTGCCAACCTAAATACTTTTAGCGGGGAGCTGTTTTTT
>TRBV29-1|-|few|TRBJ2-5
CSVRTEETQYF
TGCAGCGTTCGGACGGAAGAGACCCAGTACTTC
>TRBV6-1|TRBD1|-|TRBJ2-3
CASSGDRGFTDTQYF
TGTGCCAGCAGTGGGGACAGGGGCTTCACAGATACGCAGTATTTT
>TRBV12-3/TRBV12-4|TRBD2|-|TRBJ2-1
CASSLRTSGSREQFF
TGTGCCAGCAGTTTACGGACTAGCGGGAGTCGTGAGCAGTTCTTC
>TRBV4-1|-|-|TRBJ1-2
CASRLQGSDGYTF
TGCGCCAGCAGACTACAGGGATCGGATGGCTACACCTTC
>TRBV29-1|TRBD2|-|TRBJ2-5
CSVEAGETQYF
TGCAGCGTCGAAGCGGGGGAGACCCAGTACTTC
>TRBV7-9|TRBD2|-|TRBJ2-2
CASSRRGGSDSGELFF
TGTGCCAGCAGCCGCAGAGGCGGGAGTGACTCCGGGGAGCTGTTTTTT
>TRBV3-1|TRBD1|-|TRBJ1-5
CASSPEGRGGQPQHF
TGTGCCAGCAGCCCCGAAGGCAGGGGGGGTCAGCCCCAGCATTTT
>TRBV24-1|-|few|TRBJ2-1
CATSRSGAYNEQFF
TGTGCCACCAGTCGTAGCGGCGCCTACAATGAGCAGTTCTTC